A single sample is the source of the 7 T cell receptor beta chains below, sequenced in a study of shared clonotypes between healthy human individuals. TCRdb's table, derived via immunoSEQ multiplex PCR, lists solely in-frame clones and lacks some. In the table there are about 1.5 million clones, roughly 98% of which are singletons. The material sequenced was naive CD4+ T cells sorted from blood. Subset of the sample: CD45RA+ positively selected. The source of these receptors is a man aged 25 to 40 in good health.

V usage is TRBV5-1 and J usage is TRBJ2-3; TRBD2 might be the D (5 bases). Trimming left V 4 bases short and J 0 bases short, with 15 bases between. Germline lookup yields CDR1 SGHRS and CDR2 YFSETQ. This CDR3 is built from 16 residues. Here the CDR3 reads CASSPYGRGSTDTQYF. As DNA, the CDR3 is TGCGCCAGCAGCCCCTACGGACGGGGAAGCACAGATACGCAGTATTTT.

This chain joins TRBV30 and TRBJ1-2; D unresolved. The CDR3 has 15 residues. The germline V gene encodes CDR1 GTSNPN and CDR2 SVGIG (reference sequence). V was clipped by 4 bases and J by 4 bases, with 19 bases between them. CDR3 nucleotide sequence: TGTGCCTGGACCGGAACTCTCAGTGGGTTCTATGGCTACACCTTC. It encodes CAWTGTLSGFYGYTF.

CDR3 nucleotide sequence: TGTGCCAGCAGTTTACGAGGGAACTCCTACAATGAGCAGTTCTTC. Protein: CASSLRGNSYNEQFF. This chain links TRBV27 with TRBJ2-1, with a possible D match to TRBD2 (5 bases). CDR3 size: 15 residues. Germline V gene lookup returns CDR1 MNHEY and CDR2 SMNVEV (reference sequence). V shed 2 bases and J shed 0 bases, with 8 bases lying between them.

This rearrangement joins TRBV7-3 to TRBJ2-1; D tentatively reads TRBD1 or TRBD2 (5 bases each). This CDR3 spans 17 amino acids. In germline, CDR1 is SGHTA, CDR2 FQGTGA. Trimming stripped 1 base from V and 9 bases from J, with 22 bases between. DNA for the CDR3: TGTGCCAGCAGCTTAAATCCCCTAGCAGACTCAAGGGGTGAGCAGTTCTTC. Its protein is CASSLNPLADSRGEQFF.

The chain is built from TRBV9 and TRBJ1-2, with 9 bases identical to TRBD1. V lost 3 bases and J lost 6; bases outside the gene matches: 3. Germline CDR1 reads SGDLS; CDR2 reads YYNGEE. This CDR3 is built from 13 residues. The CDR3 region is CASSDDRGDGYTF. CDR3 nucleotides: TGTGCCAGCAGCGACGACAGGGGGGATGGCTACACCTTC.

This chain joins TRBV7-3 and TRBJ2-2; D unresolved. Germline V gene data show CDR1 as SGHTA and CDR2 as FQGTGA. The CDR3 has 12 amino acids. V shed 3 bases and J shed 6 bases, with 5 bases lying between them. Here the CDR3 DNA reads TGTGCCAGCAGCTTTTTTGCCGGGGAGCTGTTTTTT. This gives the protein CASSFFAGELFF.

The CDR3 region is CATSVKGRETQYF. The CDR3 DNA reads as TGTGCCACCAGCGTGAAAGGGAGAGAGACCCAGTACTTC. The chain carries TRBV15 and TRBJ2-5; possibly TRBD2 for D (5 bases). V lost 5 bases and J 4 bases, leaving 11 bases between the germline ends. There are 13 residues in the CDR3. Germline V gene sequence: CDR1 LNHNV, CDR2 YYDKDF (reference sequence).